This T cell receptor (beta chain) was documented in a study of blood T cells in healthy people across ages. Study observations and caveats: In older individuals, TCR beta diversity per million T cells was lower, falling roughly linearly with age.

At least ten counts were recorded for this clonotype. What it binds is not known. With a J-beta primer mix and a sample-barcoded 5' primer, a second PCR ran roughly 6 to 11 cycles. TCRdb processed the 5' RACE reads anew with MiXCR; each CDR3 protein has one entry. The table records approximately 350,000 distinct CDR3 sequences, 50% to 60% of them present only once. The CDR3 sequence is 12 residues long. Trimming removed 5 bases from V and 11 bases from J; junction bases left unmatched: 8. CDR1 and CDR2 from the germline V gene are SGHTA and FQGNSA. Sequencing was done on a sample of blood. The chain couples TRBV7-2 to TRBJ2-5; 7 nucleotides line up with TRBD1. The clonotype originates from a man between 60 and 70 years old in good health. DNA for the CDR3: TGTGCCAGCAGCGCTTTCGAGGGGGCTCAGTACTTC. It codes for CASSAFEGAQYF.